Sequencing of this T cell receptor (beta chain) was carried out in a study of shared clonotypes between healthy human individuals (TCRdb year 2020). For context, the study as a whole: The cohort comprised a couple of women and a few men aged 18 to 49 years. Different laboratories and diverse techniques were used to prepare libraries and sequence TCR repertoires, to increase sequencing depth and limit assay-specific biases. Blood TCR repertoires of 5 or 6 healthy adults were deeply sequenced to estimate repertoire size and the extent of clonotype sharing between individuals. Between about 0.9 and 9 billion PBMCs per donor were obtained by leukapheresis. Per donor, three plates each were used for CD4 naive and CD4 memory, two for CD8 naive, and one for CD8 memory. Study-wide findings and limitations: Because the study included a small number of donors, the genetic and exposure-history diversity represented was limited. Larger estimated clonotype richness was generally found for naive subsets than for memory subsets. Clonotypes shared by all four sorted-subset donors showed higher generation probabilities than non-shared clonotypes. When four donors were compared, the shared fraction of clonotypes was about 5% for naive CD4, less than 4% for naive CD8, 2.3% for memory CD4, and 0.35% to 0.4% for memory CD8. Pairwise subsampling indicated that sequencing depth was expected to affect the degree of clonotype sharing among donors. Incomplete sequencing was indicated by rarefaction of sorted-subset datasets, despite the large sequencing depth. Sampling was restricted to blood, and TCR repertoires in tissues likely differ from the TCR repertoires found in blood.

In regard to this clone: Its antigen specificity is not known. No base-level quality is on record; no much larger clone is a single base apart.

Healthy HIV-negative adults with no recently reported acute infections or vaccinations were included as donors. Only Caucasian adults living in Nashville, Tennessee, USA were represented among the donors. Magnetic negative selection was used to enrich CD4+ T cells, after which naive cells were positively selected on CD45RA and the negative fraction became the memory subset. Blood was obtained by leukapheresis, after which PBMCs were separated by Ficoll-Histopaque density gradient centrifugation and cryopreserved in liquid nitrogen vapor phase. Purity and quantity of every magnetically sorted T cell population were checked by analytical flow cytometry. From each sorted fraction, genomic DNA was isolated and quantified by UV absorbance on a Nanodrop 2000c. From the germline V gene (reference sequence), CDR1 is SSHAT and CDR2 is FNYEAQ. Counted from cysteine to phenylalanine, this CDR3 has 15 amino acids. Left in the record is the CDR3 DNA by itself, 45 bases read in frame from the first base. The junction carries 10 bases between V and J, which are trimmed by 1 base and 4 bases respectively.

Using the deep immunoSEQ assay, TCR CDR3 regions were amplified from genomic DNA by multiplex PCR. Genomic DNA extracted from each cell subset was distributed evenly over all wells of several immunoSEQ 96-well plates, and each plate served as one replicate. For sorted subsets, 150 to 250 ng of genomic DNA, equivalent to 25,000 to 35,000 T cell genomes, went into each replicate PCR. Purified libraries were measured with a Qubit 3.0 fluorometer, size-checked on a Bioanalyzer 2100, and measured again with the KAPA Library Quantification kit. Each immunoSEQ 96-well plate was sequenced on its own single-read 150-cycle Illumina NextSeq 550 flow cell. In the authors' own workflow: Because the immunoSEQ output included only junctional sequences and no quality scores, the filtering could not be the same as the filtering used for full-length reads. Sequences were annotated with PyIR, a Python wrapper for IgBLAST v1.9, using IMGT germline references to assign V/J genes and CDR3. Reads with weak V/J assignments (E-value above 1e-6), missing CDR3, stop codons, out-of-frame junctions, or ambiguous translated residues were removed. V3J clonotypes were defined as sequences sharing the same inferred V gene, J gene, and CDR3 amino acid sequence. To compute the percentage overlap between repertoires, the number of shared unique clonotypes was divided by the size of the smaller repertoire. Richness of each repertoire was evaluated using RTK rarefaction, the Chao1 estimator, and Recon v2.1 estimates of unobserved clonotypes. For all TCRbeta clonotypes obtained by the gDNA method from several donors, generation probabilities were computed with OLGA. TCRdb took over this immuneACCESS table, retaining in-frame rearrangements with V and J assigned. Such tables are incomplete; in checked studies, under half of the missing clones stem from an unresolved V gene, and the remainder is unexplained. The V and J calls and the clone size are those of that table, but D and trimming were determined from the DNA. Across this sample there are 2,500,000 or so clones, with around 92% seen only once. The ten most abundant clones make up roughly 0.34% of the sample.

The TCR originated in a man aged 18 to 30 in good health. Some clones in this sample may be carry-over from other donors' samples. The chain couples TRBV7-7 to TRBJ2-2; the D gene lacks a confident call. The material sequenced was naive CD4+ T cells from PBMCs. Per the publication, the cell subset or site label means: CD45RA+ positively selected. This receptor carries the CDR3 CASSLGLSSTGELFF. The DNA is TGTGCCAGCAGCTTAGGCCTCTCGAGCACCGGGGAGCTGTTTTTT.